These 10 T cell receptor beta chains were all obtained from the same sample, sequenced in a study of beta chain features in type 1 diabetes. Every isolated RNA sample was fully reverse transcribed, so sequencing captured expressed TCRB transcripts. TCRdb's table, derived via immunoSEQ multiplex PCR, lists solely in-frame clones and lacks some. The sample holds about 700,000 clones, around 15% seen once. Their antigens remain unidentified. Overall study results and limits: Shorter TCRB CDR3s, moderately but significantly so, marked every one of the four CD4+ subsets in Type 1 diabetes patients.

The sample consisted of naive CD4+ T cells from blood. The origin of the receptors is a man between 18 and 35 years old with type 1 diabetes.

The chain carries TRBV7-9 and TRBJ1-6; D perhaps matches TRBD1 (5 bases). The CDR3 runs to 15 residues. Germline V gene sequence: CDR1 SEHNR, CDR2 FQNEAQ (reference sequence). V dropped 6 bases and J dropped 5 bases, with 14 bases sitting between them. The CDR3 region is CASSLMGRDNSPLHF. DNA for the CDR3: TGTGCCAGCAGTCTCATGGGGCGCGATAATTCACCCCTCCACTTT.

There are a few counts of this clone. The J gene is TRBJ2-2, the V gene TRBV19, with D perhaps assigned TRBD1 or TRBD2 (5 bases each). This CDR3 is built from 12 residues. V was trimmed by 6 bases and J by 6 bases, leaving 8 bases between them. Germline-derived CDR1 and CDR2 are LNHDA and SQIVND (reference sequence). The DNA of the CDR3 is TGTGCCAGTAGGCTGGGGGCCGGGGAGCTGTTTTTT. It encodes CASRLGAGELFF.

CDR3 DNA: TGTGCCAGTACCCCAACAGGATGGGACACTGAAGCTTTCTTT. This encodes CASTPTGWDTEAFF. The chain couples TRBV19 to TRBJ1-1; maybe TRBD1 (5 bases). Trimming took off 7 bases at V and 3 bases at J, with 15 bases between the two ends. The germline V gene has CDR1 LNHDA and CDR2 SQIVND (reference sequence). CDR3 size: 14 residues.

The chain joins TRBV7-7 to TRBJ1-6; D remains ambiguous. There are 13 residues in the CDR3. CDR1 is SSHAT and CDR2 is FNYEAQ in the germline V gene (reference sequence). V was trimmed by 5 bases and J by 8 bases, leaving 10 bases between them. CDR3 sequence reads: CASSADLDSPLHF. The DNA of the CDR3 is TGTGCCAGCAGCGCCGACCTGGATTCACCCCTCCACTTT.

The CDR3 is CASSLAQGATTNEKLFF. The CDR3 bases are TGCGCCAGCAGCTTGGCACAGGGGGCAACAACTAATGAAAAACTGTTTTTT. This chain links TRBV5-1 with TRBJ1-4; 9 nucleotides align to TRBD1. Trimming at V came to 0 bases and at J to 0 bases, leaving 3 bases not matched to a gene. The CDR3 has 17 residues. In germline, CDR1 is SGHRS, CDR2 YFSETQ.

The gene calls are TRBV19 and TRBJ2-7; no firm D call. V was clipped by 3 bases and J by 2 bases, with 8 bases between them. Looked up from germline, CDR1 is LNHDA and CDR2 is SQIVND (reference sequence). The CDR3 extends over 13 amino acids. CDR3 bases: TGTGCCAGTAGTATCAGGCTACCCTACGAGCAGTACTTC. The encoded protein is CASSIRLPYEQYF.

This clone was seen more than once but under ten times. The chain has TRBV6-5 and TRBJ1-1; D is ambiguous. CDR1 and CDR2 from the germline V gene are MNHEY and SVGAGI. CDR3 length: 11 amino acids. The V gene lost 5 bases and the J gene lost 7 bases, with 8 bases spanning the gap. CDR3 nucleotide sequence: TGTGCCAGCAGTGAAGAGAGTGAAGCTTTCTTT. It is translated as CASSEESEAFF.

V usage is TRBV7-9 and J usage is TRBJ1-1; 7 nucleotides match TRBD1. This CDR3 has 15 amino acids. The junction had 6 bases not matched to a gene; V was cut back by 5 bases and J by 0 bases. Germline V gives CDR1 SEHNR, CDR2 FQNEAQ (reference sequence). CDR3 coding DNA: TGTGCCAGCAGCCCCAGACAGGGATTGAACACTGAAGCTTTCTTT. This encodes CASSPRQGLNTEAFF.

This clone turned up a few times. This chain links TRBV6-5 with TRBJ1-4; D is possibly TRBD1 (5 bases). The CDR3 contains 13 residues. Trimming removed 6 bases at V and 7 bases at J, with 12 bases between. Per germline, CDR1 MNHEY and CDR2 SVGAGI. The CDR3 loop reads CASSPGFGEKLFF. In nucleotides, the CDR3 is TGTGCCAGCAGCCCAGGGTTTGGTGAAAAACTGTTTTTT.

V and J are TRBV29-1 and TRBJ1-1; D may be TRBD1 (6 bases). V gave up 8 bases and J gave up 1 base, with 14 bases separating them. Germline values: CDR1 SQVTM, CDR2 ANQGSEA. The CDR3 spans 13 residues. The CDR3: CSSFWTENTEAFF. In DNA form, the CDR3 reads TGCAGCTCTTTCTGGACAGAGAACACTGAAGCTTTCTTT.